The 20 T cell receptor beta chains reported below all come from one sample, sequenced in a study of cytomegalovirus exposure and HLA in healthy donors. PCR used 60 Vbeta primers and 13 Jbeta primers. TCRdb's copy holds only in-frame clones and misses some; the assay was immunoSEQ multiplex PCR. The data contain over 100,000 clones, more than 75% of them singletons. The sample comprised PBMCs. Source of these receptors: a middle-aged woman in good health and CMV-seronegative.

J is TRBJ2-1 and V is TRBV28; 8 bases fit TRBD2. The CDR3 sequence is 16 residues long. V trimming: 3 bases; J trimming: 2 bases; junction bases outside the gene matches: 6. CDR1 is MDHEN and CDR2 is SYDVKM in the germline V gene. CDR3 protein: CASSFEGGLAYNEQFF. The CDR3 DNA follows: TGTGCCAGCAGTTTCGAAGGGGGACTAGCCTACAATGAGCAGTTCTTC.

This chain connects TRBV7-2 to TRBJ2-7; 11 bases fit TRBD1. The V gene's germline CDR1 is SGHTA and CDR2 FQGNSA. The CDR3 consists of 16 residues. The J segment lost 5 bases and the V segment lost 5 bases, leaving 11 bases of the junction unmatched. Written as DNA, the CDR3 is TGTGCCAGCAGCGTGACTCCGGGACAGGGGGTCAACGAGCAGTACTTC. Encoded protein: CASSVTPGQGVNEQYF. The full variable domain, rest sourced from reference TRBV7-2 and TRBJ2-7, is GAGVSQSPSNKVTEKGKDVELRCDPISGHTALYWYRQSLGQGLEFLIYFQGNSAPDKSGLPSDRFSAERTGGSVSTLTIQRTQQEDSAVYLCASSVTPGQGVNEQYFGPGTRLTVT.

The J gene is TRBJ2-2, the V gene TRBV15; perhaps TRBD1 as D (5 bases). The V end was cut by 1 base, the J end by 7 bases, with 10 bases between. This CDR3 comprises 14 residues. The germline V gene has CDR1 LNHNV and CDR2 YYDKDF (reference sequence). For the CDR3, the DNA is TGTGCCACCAGCAGAGTTTTAACAGGCGGGGAGCTGTTTTTT. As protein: CATSRVLTGGELFF.

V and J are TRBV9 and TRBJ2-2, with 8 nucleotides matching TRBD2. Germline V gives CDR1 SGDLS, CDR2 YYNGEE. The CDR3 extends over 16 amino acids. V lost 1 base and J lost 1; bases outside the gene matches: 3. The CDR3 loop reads CASSVRLAGNTGELFF. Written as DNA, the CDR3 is TGTGCCAGCAGCGTACGGCTAGCGGGGAACACCGGGGAGCTGTTTTTT.

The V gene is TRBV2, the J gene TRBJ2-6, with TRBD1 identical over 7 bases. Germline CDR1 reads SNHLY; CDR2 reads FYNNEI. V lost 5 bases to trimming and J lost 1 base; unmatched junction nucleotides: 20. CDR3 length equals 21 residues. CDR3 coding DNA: TGTGCCAGCAGTCCACGCCGGGACAGATTCTGGGGCGAATCTGGGGCCAACGTCCTGACTTTC. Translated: CASSPRRDRFWGESGANVLTF.

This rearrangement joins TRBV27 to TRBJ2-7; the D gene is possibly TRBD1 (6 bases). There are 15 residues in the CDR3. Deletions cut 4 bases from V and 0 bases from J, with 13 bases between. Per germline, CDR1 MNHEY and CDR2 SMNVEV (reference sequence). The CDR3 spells CASSWGLPNSYEQYF. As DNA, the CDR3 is TGTGCCAGCAGTTGGGGGCTACCCAACTCCTACGAGCAGTACTTC.

This CDR3 reads CASSSSYSYTGELFF. CDR3 sequence (DNA): TGTGCCAGCAGTTCTTCCTACTCTTACACCGGGGAGCTGTTTTTT. V usage is TRBV6-5 and J usage is TRBJ2-2; D not resolved. Trimming removed 4 bases from V and 3 bases from J, with 12 bases in between. The CDR3 covers 15 residues. Per germline, CDR1 MNHEY and CDR2 SVGAGI.

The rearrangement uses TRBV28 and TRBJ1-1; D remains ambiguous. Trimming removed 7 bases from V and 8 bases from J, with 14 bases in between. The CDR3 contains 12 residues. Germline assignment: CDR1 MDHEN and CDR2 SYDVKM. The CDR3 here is CASNVGRNEAFF. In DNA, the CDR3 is TGTGCCAGCAACGTAGGGAGAAACGAAGCTTTCTTT.

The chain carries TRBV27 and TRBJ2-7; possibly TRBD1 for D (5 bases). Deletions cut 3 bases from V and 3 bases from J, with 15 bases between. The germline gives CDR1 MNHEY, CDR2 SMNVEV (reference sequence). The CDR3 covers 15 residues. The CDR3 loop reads CASSFDAGHVYEQYF. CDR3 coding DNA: TGTGCCAGCAGTTTCGATGCCGGACATGTCTACGAGCAGTACTTC.

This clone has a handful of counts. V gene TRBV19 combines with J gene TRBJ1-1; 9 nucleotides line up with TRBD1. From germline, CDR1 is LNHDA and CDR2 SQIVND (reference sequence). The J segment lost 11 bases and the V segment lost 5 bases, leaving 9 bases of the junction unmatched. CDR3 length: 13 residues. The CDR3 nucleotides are TGTGCCAGTAGTGTACCGGGACAGGGTGTCGCTTTCTTT. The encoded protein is CASSVPGQGVAFF.

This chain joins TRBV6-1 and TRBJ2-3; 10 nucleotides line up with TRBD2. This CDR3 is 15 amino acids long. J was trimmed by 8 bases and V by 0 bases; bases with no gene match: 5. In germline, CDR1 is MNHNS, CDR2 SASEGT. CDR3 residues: CASSEAPAGGGTQYF. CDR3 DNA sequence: TGTGCCAGCAGTGAAGCGCCAGCGGGAGGGGGTACGCAGTATTTT.

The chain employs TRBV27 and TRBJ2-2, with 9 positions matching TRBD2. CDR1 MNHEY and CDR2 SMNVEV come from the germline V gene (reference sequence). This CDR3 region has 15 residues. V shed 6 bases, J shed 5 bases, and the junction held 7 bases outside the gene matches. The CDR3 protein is CASSESGRHTGELFF. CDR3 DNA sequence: TGTGCCAGCAGCGAAAGCGGGAGGCATACCGGGGAGCTGTTTTTT.

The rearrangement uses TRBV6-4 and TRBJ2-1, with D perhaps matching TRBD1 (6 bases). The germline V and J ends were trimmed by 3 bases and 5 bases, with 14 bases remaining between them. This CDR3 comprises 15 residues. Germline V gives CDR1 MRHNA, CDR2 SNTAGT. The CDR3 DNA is TGTGCCAGCAGTGAAGGGGGACAAGGACACAATGAGCAGTTCTTC. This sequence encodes CASSEGGQGHNEQFF.

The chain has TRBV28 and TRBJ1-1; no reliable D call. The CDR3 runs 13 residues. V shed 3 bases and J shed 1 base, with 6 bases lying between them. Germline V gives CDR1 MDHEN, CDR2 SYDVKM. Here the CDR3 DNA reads TGTGCCAGCAGTTTCAGGCCGAACACTGAAGCTTTCTTT. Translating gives CASSFRPNTEAFF.

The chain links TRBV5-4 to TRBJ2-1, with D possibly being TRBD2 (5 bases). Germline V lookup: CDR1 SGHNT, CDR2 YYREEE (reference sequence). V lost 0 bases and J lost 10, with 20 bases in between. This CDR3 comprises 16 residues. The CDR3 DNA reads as TGTGCCAGCAGCTTGGGGGCAGGCCTAGCCCTGGGGGAGCAGTTCTTC. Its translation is CASSLGAGLALGEQFF.

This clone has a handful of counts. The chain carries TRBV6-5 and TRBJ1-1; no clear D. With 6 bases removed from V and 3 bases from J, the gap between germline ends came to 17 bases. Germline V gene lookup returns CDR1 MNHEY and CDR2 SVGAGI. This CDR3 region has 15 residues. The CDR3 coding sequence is TGTGCCAGCAGCCGAATACCCCGCCCAGACACTGAAGCTTTCTTT. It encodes CASSRIPRPDTEAFF.

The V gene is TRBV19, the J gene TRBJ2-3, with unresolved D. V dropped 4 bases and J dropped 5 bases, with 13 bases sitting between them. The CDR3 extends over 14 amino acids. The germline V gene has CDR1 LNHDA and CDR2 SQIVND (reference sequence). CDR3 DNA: TGTGCCAGTAGTAGGTTAACGAGCCAAGATACGCAGTATTTT. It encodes CASSRLTSQDTQYF.

The CDR3 is CASSIDQGGQPQHF. The CDR3 nucleotides are TGTGCCAGCAGCATAGACCAGGGTGGACAGCCCCAGCATTTT. The genes are TRBV2 and TRBJ1-5; tentatively, D is TRBD1 (5 bases). CDR1 is SNHLY, CDR2 FYNNEI, per germline. The CDR3 runs to 14 residues. Trimming left V 6 bases short and J 7 bases short, with 16 bases between.

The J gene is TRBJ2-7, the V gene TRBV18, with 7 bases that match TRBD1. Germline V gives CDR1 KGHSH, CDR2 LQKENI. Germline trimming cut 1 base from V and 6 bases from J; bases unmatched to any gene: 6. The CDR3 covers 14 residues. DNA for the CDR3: TGTGCCAGCTCACCACTCGAGGACAGGCCCGAGCAGTACTTC. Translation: CASSPLEDRPEQYF.

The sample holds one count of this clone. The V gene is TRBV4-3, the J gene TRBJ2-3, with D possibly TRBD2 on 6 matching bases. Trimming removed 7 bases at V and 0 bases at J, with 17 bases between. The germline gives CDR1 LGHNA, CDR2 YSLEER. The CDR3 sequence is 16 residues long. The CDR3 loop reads CASTENGAGSTDTQYF. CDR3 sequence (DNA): TGCGCCAGCACCGAAAACGGGGCGGGGAGCACAGATACGCAGTATTTT.